Only one count was recorded for the clone carrying this T cell receptor (beta chain). Its specificity is unknown. This sample was included in a study of cytomegalovirus exposure and HLA in healthy donors. Overall study findings and caveats: TCR beta chains numbering approximately 150 were designated cytomegalovirus-associated.

The PCR made use of 60 Vbeta and 13 Jbeta primers. This table comes from immunoSEQ multiplex PCR, and its TCRdb copy is limited to in-frame clones, with some not included. The data contain 65,000 to 85,000 clones, roughly 83% of them singletons. This receptor was obtained from a woman aged 45-65 years in good health and CMV-seronegative. Source material: PBMCs.

CDR3 protein: CAWSGRTGGSEKLFF. The CDR3 DNA reads TGTGCCTGGAGTGGAAGGACAGGGGGGAGTGAAAAACTGTTTTTT. The chain links TRBV30 to TRBJ1-4; the match to TRBD1 covers 10 bases. The CDR3 spans 15 residues. Trimming removed 1 base from V and 7 bases from J; junction bases left unmatched: 6. Germline lookup yields CDR1 GTSNPN and CDR2 SVGIG (reference sequence).